This T cell receptor (beta chain) derives from a study of cytomegalovirus exposure and HLA in healthy donors. General study findings and limits: Per published accounts, TCR beta sequences correctly predicted the HLA-A and HLA-B alleles of most subjects.

Germline V gene lookup returns CDR1 MNHEY and CDR2 SVGAGI. This CDR3 contains 15 residues. The V gene lost 5 bases and the J gene lost 2 bases, with 13 bases spanning the gap. Researchers ran the PCR with 60 Vbeta and 13 Jbeta primers. Original data processing: As a later analysis found, there were about 80 million unique TCR beta chains, of which some 10 million were shared. Profiling relied on immunoSEQ multiplex PCR, and the TCRdb table lists in-frame clones only, not all of them. V, J and clone size derive from that table, while D and trimming were established from the DNA sequence. This sample has 65,000 to 70,000 clones; roughly 80% occur once, and the top ten carry about 7.4%. This clone was observed a single time. Its antigen remains unidentified.

Sequenced material: PBMCs. The chain combines TRBV6-5 with TRBJ1-5; D is unclear. The TCR was taken from a woman between 25 and 40 years old in good health and CMV-seropositive. The CDR3 coding sequence is TGTGCCAGCAGTACGGCGGGGATGGGCAATCAGCCCCAGCATTTT. It yields the protein CASSTAGMGNQPQHF.